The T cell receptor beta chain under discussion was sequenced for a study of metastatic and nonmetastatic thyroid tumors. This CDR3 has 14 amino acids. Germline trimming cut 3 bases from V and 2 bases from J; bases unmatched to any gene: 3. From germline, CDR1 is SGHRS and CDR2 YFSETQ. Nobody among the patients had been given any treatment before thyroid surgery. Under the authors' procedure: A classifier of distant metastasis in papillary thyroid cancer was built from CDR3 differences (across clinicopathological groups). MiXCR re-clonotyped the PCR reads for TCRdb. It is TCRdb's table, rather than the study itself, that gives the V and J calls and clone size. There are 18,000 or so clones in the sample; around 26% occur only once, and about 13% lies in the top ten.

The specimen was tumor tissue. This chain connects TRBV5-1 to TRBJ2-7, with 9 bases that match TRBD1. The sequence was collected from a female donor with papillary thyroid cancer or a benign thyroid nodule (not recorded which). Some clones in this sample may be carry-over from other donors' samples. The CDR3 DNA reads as TGCGCCAGCAGCTGGAACAGGGGGCCCTACGAGCAGTACTTC. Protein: CASSWNRGPYEQYF.